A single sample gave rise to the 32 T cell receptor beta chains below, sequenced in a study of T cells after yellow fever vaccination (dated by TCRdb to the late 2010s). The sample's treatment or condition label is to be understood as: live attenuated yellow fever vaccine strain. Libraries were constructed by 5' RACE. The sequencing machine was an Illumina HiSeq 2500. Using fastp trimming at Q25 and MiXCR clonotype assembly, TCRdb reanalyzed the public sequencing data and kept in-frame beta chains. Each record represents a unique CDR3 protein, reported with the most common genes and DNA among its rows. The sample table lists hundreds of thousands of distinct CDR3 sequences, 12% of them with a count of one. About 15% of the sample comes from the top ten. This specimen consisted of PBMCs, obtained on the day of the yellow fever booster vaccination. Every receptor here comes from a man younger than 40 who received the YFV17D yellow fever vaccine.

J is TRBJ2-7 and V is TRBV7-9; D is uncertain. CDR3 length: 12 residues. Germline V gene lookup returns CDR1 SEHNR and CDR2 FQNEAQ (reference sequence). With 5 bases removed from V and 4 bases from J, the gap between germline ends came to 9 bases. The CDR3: CASSPIIYEQYF. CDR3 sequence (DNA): TGTGCCAGCAGCCCTATTATTTACGAGCAGTACTTC.

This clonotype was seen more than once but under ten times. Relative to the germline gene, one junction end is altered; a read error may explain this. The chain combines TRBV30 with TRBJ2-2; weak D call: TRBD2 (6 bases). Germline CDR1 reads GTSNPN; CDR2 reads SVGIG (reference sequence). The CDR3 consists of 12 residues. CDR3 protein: CAWSVPPGGLFF. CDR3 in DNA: TGTGCCTGGAGTGTCCCACCCGGGGGGCTGTTTTTT.

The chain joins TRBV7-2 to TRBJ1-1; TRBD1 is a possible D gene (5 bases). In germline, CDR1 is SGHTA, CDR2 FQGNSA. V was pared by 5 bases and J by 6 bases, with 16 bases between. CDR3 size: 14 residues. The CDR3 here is CASSPPPGGAEAFF. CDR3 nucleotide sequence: TGTGCCAGCAGCCCTCCACCGGGGGGGGCTGAAGCTTTCTTT.

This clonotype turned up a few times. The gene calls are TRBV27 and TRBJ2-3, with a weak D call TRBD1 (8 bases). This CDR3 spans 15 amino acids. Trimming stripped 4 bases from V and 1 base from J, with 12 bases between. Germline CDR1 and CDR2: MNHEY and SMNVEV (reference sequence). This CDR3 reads CASSYRGRGTDTQYF. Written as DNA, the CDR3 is TGTGCCAGCAGTTACAGGGGGAGGGGCACAGATACGCAGTATTTT.

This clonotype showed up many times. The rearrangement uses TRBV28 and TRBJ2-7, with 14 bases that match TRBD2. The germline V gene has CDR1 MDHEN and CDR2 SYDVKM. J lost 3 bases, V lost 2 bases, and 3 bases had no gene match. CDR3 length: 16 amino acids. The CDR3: CASSLPGLAGVYEQYF. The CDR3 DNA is TGTGCCAGCAGTTTACCGGGACTAGCGGGAGTCTACGAGCAGTACTTC.

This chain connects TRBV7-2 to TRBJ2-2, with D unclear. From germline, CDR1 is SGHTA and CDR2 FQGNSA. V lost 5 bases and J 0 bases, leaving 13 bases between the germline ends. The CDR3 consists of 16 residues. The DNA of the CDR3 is TGTGCCAGCAGCGTAGGTGGCCTAGCGAACACCGGGGAGCTGTTTTTT. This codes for CASSVGGLANTGELFF. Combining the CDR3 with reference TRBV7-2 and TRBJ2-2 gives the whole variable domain GAGVSQSPSNKVTEKGKDVELRCDPISGHTALYWYRQSLGQGLEFLIYFQGNSAPDKSGLPSDRFSAERTGGSVSTLTIQRTQQEDSAVYLCASSVGGLANTGELFFGEGSRLTVL.

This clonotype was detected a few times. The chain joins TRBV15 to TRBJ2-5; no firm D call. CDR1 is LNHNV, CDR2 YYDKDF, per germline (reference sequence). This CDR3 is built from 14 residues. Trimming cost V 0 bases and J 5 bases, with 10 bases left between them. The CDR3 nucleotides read TGTGCCACCAGCAGAGAAACGATGGCGGAGACCCAGTACTTC. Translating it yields CATSRETMAETQYF.

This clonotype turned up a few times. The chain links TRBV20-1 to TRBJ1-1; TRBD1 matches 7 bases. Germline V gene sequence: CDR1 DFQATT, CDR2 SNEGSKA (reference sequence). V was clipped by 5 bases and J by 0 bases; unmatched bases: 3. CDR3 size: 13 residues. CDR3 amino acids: CSARQGVNTEAFF. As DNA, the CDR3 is TGCAGTGCTCGGCAGGGGGTGAACACTGAAGCTTTCTTT.

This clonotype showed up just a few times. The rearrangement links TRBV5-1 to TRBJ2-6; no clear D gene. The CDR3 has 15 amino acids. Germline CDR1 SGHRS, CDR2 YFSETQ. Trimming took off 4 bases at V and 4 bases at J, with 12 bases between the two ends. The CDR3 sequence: CASSRVVSGANVLTF. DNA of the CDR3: TGCGCCAGCAGCCGTGTTGTCTCCGGGGCCAACGTCCTGACTTTC. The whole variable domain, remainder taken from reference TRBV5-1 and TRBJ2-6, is KAGVTQTPRYLIKTRGQQVTLSCSPISGHRSVSWYQQTPGQGLQFLFEYFSETQRNKGNFPGRFSGRQFSNSRSEMNVSTLELGDSALYLCASSRVVSGANVLTFGAGSRLTVL.

CDR3 coding DNA: TGTGCCAGCAGTCGGAGGGAGTCTATGACCTACGAGCAGTACTTC. Encoded protein: CASSRRESMTYEQYF. V usage is TRBV7-9 and J usage is TRBJ2-7; D might be TRBD2 (6 bases). Trimming removed 6 bases from V and 2 bases from J, with 17 bases in between. The V gene's germline CDR1 is SEHNR and CDR2 FQNEAQ (reference sequence). This CDR3 is built from 15 residues. Full variable domain (rest looked up from reference TRBV7-9 and TRBJ2-7): DTGVSQNPRHKITKRGQNVTFRCDPISEHNRLYWYRQTLGQGPEFLTYFQNEAQLEKSRLLSDRFSAERPKGSFSTLEIQRTEQGDSAMYLCASSRRESMTYEQYFGPGTRLTVT.

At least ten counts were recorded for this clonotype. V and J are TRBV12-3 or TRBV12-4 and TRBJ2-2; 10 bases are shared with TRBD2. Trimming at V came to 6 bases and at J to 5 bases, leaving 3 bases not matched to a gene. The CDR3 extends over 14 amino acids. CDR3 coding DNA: TGTGCCAGCAGCCTAGCGGGAGAAACCGGGGAGCTGTTTTTT. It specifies CASSLAGETGELFF.

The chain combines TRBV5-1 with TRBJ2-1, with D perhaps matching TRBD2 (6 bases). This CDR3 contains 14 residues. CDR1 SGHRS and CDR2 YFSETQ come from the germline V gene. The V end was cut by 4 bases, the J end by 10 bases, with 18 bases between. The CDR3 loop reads CASSPPAASDEQFF. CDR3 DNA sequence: TGCGCCAGCAGCCCCCCCGCGGCTAGCGACGAGCAGTTCTTC. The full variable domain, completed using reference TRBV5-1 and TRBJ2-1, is KAGVTQTPRYLIKTRGQQVTLSCSPISGHRSVSWYQQTPGQGLQFLFEYFSETQRNKGNFPGRFSGRQFSNSRSEMNVSTLELGDSALYLCASSPPAASDEQFFGPGTRLTVL.

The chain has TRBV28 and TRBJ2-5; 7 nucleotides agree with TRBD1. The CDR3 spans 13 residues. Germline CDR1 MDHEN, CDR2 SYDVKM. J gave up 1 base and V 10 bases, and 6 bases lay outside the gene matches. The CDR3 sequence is CATHTGVQETQYF. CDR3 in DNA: TGTGCCACCCATACAGGGGTCCAAGAGACCCAGTACTTC.

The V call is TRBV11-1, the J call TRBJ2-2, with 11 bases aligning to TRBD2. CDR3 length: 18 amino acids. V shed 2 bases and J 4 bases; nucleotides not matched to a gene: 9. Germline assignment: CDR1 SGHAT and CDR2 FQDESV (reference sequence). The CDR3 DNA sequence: TGTGCCAGCAGCTTAACCCTAGCGGGAGGTCCTGGCACCGGGGAGCTGTTTTTT. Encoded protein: CASSLTLAGGPGTGELFF.

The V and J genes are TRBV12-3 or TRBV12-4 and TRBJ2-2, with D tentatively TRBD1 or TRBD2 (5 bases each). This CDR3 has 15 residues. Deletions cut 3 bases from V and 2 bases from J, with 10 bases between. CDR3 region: CASSFGDHNTGELFF. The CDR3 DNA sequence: TGTGCCAGCAGTTTTGGGGACCATAACACCGGGGAGCTGTTTTTT.

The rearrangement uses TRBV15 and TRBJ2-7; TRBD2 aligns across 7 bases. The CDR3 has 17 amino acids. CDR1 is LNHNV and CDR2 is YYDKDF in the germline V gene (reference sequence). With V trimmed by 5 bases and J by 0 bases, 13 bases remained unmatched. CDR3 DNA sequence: TGTGCCACCAGCGGAGGAGCCCGCGGGAGTATCTCCTACGAGCAGTACTTC. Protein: CATSGGARGSISYEQYF. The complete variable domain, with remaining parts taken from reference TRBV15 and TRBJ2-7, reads DAMVIQNPRYQVTQFGKPVTLSCSQTLNHNVMYWYQQKSSQAPKLLFHYYDKDFNNEADTPDNFQSRRPNTSFCFLDIRSPGLGDTAMYLCATSGGARGSISYEQYFGPGTRLTVT.

The CDR3 region has the DNA TGCAGTGCTAGCCTCCGGGACTGGGTCAATGAGCAGTTCTTC. This sequence encodes CSASLRDWVNEQFF. The genes are TRBV20-1 and TRBJ2-1; weak D call: TRBD2 (6 bases). Trimming took 3 bases from V and 6 from J, leaving 15 bases between them. The CDR3 is 14 residues long. Germline CDR1 DFQATT, CDR2 SNEGSKA (reference sequence).

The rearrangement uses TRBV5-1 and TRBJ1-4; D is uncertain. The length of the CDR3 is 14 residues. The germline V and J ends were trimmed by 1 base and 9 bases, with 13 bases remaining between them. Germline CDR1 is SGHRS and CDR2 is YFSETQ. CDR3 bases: TGCGCCAGCAGCTTGACTTCTCCGGGGAAAAAACTGTTTTTT. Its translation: CASSLTSPGKKLFF.

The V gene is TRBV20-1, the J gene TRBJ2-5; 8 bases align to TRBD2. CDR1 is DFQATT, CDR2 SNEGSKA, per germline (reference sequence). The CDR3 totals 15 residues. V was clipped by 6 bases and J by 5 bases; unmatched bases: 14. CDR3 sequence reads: CSARDTSGAGETQYF. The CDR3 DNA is TGCAGTGCCAGGGACACTAGCGGAGCAGGGGAGACCCAGTACTTC.

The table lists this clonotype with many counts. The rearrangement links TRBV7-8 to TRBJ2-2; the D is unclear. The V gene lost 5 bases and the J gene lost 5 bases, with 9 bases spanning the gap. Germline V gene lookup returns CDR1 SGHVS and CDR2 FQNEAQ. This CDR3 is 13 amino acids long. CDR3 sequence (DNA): TGTGCCAGCAGCCCGTCTGCAACCGGGGAGCTGTTTTTT. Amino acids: CASSPSATGELFF.

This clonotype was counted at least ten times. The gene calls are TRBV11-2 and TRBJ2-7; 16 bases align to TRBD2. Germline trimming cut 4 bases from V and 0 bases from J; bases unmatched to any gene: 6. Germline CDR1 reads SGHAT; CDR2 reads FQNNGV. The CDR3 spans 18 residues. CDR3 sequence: CASSSGTSGRDFSYEQYF. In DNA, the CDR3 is TGTGCCAGCAGCTCCGGGACTAGCGGGAGGGATTTCTCCTACGAGCAGTACTTC. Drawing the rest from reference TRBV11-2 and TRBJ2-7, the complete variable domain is EAGVAQSPRYKIIEKRQSVAFWCNPISGHATLYWYQQILGQGPKLLIQFQNNGVVDDSQLPKDRFSAERLKGVDSTLKIQPAKLEDSAVYLCASSSGTSGRDFSYEQYFGPGTRLTVT.

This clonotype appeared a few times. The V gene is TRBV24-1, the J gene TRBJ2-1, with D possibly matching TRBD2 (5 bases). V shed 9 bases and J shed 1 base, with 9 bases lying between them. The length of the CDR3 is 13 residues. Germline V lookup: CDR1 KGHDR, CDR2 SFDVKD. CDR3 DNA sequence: TGTGCCACCGGGAGAGAGTCCTACAATGAGCAGTTCTTC. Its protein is CATGRESYNEQFF.

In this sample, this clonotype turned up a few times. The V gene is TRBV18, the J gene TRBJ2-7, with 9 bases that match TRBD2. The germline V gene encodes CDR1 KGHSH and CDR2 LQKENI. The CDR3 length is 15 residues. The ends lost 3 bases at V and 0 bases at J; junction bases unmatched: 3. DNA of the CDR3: TGTGCCAGCTCACCTCTAGCGGGAATCTCCTACGAGCAGTACTTC. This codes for CASSPLAGISYEQYF. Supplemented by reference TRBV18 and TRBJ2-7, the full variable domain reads NAGVMQNPRHLVRRRGQEARLRCSPMKGHSHVYWYRQLPEEGLKFMVYLQKENIIDESGMPKERFSAEFPKEGPSILRIQQVVRGDSAAYFCASSPLAGISYEQYFGPGTRLTVT.

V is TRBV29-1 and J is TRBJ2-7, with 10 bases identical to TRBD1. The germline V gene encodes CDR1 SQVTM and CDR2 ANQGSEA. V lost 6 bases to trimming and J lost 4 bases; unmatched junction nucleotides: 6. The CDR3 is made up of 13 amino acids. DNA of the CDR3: TGCAGCGTGGGACAGGGGATGTGGTACGAGCAGTACTTC. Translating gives CSVGQGMWYEQYF.

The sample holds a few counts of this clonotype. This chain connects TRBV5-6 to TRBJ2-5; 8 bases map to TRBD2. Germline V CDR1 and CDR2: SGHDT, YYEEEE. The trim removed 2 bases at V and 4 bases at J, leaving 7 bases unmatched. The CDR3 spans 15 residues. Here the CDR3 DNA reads TGTGCCAGCAGCTTTGGCGCGGGAGGCGGAGAGACCCAGTACTTC. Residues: CASSFGAGGGETQYF.

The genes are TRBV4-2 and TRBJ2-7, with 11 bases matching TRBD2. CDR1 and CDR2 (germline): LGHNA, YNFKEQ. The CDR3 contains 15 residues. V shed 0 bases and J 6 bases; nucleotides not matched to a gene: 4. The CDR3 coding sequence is TGTGCCAGCAGCCAAGAGACTAGCGGGAATGGCGAGCAGTACTTC. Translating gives CASSQETSGNGEQYF.

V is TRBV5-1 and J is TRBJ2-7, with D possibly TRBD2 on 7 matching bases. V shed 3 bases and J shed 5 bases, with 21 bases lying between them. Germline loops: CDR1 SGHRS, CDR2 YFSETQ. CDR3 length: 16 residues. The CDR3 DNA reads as TGCGCCAGCAGCTCAAGTCGGGGGGCGCCCAATAACGAGCAGTACTTC. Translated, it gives CASSSSRGAPNNEQYF.

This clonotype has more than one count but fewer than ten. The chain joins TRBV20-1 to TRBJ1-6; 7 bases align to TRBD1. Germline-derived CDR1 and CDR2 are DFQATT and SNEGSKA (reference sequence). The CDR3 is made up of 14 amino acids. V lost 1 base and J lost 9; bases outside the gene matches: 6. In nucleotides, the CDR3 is TGCAGTGCTAGAGCGGGACAGCGTACTTCACCCCTCCACTTT. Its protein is CSARAGQRTSPLHF.

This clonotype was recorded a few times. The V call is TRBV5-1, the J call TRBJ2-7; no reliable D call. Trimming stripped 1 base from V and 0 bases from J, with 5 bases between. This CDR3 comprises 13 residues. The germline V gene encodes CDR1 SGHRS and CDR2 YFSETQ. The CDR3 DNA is TGCGCCAGCAGCTTGATGGTCTCCTACGAGCAGTACTTC. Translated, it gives CASSLMVSYEQYF. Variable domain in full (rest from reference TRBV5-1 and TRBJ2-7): KAGVTQTPRYLIKTRGQQVTLSCSPISGHRSVSWYQQTPGQGLQFLFEYFSETQRNKGNFPGRFSGRQFSNSRSEMNVSTLELGDSALYLCASSLMVSYEQYFGPGTRLTVT.

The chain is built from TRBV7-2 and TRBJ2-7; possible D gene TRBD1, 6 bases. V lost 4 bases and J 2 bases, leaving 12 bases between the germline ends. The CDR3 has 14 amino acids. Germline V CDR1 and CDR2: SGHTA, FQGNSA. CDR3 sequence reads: CASSYRQVTYEQYF. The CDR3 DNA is TGTGCCAGCAGCTATCGACAGGTGACCTACGAGCAGTACTTC.

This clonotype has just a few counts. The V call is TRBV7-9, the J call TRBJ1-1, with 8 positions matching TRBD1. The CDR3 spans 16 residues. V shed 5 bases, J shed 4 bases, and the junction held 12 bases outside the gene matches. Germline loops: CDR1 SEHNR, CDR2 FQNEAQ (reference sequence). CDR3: CASSKPEDRVGTEAFF. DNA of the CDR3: TGTGCCAGCAGCAAACCCGAGGACAGGGTGGGCACTGAAGCTTTCTTT. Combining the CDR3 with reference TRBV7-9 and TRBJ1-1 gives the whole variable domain DTGVSQNPRHKITKRGQNVTFRCDPISEHNRLYWYRQTLGQGPEFLTYFQNEAQLEKSRLLSDRFSAERPKGSFSTLEIQRTEQGDSAMYLCASSKPEDRVGTEAFFGQGTRLTVV.

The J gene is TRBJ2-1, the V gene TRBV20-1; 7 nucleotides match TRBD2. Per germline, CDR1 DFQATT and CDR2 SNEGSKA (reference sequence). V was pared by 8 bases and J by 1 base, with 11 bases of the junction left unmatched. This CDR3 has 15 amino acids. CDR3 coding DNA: TGCAGTATCCCGGGTAGCGGGCGTTCCTACAATGAGCAGTTCTTC. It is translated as CSIPGSGRSYNEQFF.